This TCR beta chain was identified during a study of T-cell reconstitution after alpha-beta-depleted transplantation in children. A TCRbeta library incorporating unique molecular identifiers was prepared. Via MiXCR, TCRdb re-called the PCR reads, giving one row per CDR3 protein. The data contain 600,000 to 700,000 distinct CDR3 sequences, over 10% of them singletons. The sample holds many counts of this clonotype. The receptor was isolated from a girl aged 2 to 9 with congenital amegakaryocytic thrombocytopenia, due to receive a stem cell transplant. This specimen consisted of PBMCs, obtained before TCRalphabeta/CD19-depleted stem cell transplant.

The CDR3 DNA reads as TGTGCCAGCAGCCAAGATGCGAGGGAGTGGGTCACAGATACGCAGTATTTT. Translation gives CASSQDAREWVTDTQYF. The rearrangement joins TRBV3-1 to TRBJ2-3, with D perhaps TRBD2 (5 bases). The V gene's germline CDR1 is LGHDT and CDR2 YNNKEL (reference sequence). Trimming removed 0 bases from V and 2 bases from J, with 15 bases in between. The length of the CDR3 is 17 residues.